The clone carrying this T cell receptor (beta chain) has only a few counts. Its cognate antigen is unknown. This sample is part of a study of blood T cells in healthy people across ages. Combining a sample-barcoded 5' primer with a J-beta primer mix, a second PCR ran for about 7 to 12 cycles. Every sample produced at least 2.5 million CDR3-containing paired-end reads. TCRdb used MiXCR to reprocess the 5' RACE reads, holding one entry per CDR3 protein. The sample carries 1.6 million or so distinct CDR3 sequences, around 36% recorded once. V shed 2 bases, J shed 6 bases, and the junction held 6 bases outside the gene matches. The germline V gene has CDR1 MRHNA and CDR2 SNTAGT. The CDR3 contains 15 residues. A minimum of 5 micrograms of total RNA was extracted per sample. Study-wide findings and caveats: Estimated diversity that came from one million T cells was considered an underestimate. Both higher diversity and more naive CD4+ cells marked long-lived donors when set against aged donors.

This TCR came from a woman aged 30 to 39 in good health. Input material: blood. V is TRBV6-4 and J is TRBJ2-2, with TRBD2 matching over 7 bases. The CDR3 here is CASSDPPGLSGELFF. CDR3 DNA sequence: TGTGCCAGCAGTGACCCCCCGGGACTATCCGGGGAGCTGTTTTTT.